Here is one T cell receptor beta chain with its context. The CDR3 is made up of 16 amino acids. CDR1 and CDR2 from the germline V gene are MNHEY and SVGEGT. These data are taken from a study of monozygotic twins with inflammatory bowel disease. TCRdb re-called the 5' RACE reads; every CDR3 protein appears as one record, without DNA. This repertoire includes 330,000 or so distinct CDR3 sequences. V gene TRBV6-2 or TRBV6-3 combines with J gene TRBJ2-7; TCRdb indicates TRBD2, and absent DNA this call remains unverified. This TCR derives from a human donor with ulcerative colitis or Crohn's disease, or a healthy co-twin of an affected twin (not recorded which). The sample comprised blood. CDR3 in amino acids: CASSYGLGLGQDRQYF.